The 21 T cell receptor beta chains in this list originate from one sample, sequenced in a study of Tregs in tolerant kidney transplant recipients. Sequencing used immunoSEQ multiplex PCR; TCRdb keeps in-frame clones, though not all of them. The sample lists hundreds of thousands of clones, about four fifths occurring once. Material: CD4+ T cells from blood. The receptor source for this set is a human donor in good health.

This chain's CDR3 is CASSPLARNTGNTIYF. CDR3 nucleotides: TGTGCCAGCTCACCACTGGCCAGAAATACTGGAAACACCATATATTTT. The chain employs TRBV18 and TRBJ1-3; D is unclear. Trimming stripped 1 base from V and 2 bases from J, with 12 bases between. The CDR3 length is 16 residues. Germline assignment: CDR1 KGHSH and CDR2 LQKENI.

The CDR3 nucleotides read TGTGCCACCAGCAGGACAGAGCAAGAGACCCAGTACTTC. Protein: CATSRTEQETQYF. The chain couples TRBV15 to TRBJ2-5; maybe TRBD1 (5 bases). Germline-derived CDR1 and CDR2 are LNHNV and YYDKDF (reference sequence). This CDR3 contains 13 residues. Trimming shortened V by 3 bases and J by 2 bases, and 7 bases separated the two germline ends.

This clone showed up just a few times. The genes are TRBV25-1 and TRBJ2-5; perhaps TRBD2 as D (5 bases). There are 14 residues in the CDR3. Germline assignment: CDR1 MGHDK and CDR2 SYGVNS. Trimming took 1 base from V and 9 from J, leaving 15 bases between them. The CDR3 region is CASSEFGGSGAQYF. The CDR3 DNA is TGTGCCAGCAGTGAATTCGGTGGGAGTGGGGCCCAGTACTTC.

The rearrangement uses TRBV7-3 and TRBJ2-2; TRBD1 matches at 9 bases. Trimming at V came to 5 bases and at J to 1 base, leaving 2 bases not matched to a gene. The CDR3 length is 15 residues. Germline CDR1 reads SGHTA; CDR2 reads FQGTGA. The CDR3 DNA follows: TGTGCCAGCAGCCGACAGGGGGTGAACACCGGGGAGCTGTTTTTT. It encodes CASSRQGVNTGELFF.

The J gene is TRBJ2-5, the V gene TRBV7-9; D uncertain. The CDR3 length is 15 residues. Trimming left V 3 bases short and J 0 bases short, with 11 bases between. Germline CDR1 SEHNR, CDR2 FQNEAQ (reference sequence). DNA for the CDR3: TGTGCCAGCAGCTTTCAGACCTCGTACCAAGAGACCCAGTACTTC. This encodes CASSFQTSYQETQYF.

The CDR3 loop reads CASSMGGRGSYNEQFF. As DNA, the CDR3 is TGTGCCAGTAGTATGGGCGGGAGGGGGTCCTACAATGAGCAGTTCTTC. The chain couples TRBV19 to TRBJ2-1; 9 bases line up with TRBD2. The J segment lost 1 base and the V segment lost 3 bases, leaving 4 bases of the junction unmatched. Germline CDR1 reads LNHDA; CDR2 reads SQIVND (reference sequence). CDR3 length: 16 residues.

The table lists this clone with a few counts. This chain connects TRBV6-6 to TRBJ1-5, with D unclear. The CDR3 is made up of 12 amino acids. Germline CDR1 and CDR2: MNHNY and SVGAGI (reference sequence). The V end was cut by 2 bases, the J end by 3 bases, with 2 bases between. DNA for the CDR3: TGTGCCAGCAGTTACATCAATCAGCCCCAGCATTTT. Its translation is CASSYINQPQHF.

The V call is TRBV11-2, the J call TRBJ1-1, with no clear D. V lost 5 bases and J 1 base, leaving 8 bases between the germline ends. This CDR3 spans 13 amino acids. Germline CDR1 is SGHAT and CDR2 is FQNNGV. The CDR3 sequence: CASSTDRNTEAFF. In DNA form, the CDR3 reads TGTGCCAGCAGCACGGATAGGAACACTGAAGCTTTCTTT. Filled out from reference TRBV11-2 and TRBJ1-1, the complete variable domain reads EAGVAQSPRYKIIEKRQSVAFWCNPISGHATLYWYQQILGQGPKLLIQFQNNGVVDDSQLPKDRFSAERLKGVDSTLKIQPAKLEDSAVYLCASSTDRNTEAFFGQGTRLTVV.

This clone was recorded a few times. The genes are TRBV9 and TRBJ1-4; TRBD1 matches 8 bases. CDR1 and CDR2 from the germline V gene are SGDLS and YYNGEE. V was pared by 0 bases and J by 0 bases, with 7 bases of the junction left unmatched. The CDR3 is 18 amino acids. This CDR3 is CASSVARPGGSTNEKLFF. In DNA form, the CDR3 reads TGTGCCAGCAGCGTAGCTCGGCCAGGGGGCTCAACTAATGAAAAACTGTTTTTT. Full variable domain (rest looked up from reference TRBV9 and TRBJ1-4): DSGVTQTPKHLITATGQRVTLRCSPRSGDLSVYWYQQSLDQGLQFLIQYYNGEERAKGNILERFSAQQFPDLHSELNLSSLELGDSALYFCASSVARPGGSTNEKLFFGSGTQLSVL.

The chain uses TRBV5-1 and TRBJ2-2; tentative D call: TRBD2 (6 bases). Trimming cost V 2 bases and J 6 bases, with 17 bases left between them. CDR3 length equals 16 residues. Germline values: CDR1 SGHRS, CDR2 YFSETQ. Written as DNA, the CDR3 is TGCGCCAGCAGCTTACAGGAGGGAAGTGGAGCCGGGGAGCTGTTTTTT. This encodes CASSLQEGSGAGELFF.

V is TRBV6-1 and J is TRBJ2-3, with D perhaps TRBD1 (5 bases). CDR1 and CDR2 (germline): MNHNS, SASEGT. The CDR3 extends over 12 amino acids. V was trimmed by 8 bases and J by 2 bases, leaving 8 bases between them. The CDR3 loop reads CASRQYTDTQYF. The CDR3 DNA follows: TGTGCCAGCCGACAGTACACAGATACGCAGTATTTT.

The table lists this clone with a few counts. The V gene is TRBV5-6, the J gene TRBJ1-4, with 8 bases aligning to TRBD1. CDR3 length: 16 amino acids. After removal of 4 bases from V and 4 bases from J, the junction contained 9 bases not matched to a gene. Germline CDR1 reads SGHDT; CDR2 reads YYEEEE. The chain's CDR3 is CASSLQGAQGNEKLFF. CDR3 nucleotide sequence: TGTGCCAGCAGCCTTCAGGGGGCGCAGGGTAATGAAAAACTGTTTTTT.

The CDR3 coding sequence is TGCGCCAGCAGCCAAGGGACAGGGGACAACGAGCAGTACTTC. Protein product: CASSQGTGDNEQYF. This chain joins TRBV4-1 and TRBJ2-7; 9 nucleotides align to TRBD1. Trimming at V came to 1 base and at J to 5 bases, leaving 3 bases not matched to a gene. The CDR3 is 14 amino acids. Germline V lookup: CDR1 MGHRA, CDR2 YSYEKL.

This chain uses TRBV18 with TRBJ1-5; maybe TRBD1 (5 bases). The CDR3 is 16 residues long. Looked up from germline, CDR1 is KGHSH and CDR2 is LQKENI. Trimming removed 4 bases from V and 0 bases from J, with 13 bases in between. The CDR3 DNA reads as TGTGCCAGCTCACTAGGGACCTCCTATAGCAATCAGCCCCAGCATTTT. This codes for CASSLGTSYSNQPQHF.

DNA for the CDR3: TGTGCCAGCAGCTTTAGGTCGGGCGCAGAGACCCAGTACTTC. It specifies CASSFRSGAETQYF. The rearrangement links TRBV7-2 to TRBJ2-5; the D is unclear. CDR1 and CDR2 from the germline V gene are SGHTA and FQGNSA. The CDR3 length is 14 residues. V lost 3 bases and J lost 4, with 12 bases in between.

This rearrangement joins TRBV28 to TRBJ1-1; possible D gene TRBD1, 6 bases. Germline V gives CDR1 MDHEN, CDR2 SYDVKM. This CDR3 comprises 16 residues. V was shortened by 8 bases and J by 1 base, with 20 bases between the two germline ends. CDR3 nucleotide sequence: TGTGCCAGCGTAACTCCAGGGGCTTCTACGAACACTGAAGCTTTCTTT. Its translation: CASVTPGASTNTEAFF.

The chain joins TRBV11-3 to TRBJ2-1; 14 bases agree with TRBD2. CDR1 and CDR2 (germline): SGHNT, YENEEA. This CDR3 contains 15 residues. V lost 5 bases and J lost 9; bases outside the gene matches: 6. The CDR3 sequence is CASSPTSGRAVEQFF. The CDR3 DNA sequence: TGTGCCAGCAGCCCGACTAGCGGGAGGGCCGTTGAGCAGTTCTTC.

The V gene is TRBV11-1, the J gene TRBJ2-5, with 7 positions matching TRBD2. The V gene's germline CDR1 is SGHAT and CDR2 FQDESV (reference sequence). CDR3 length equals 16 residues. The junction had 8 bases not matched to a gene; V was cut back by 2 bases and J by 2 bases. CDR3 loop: CASSLWGAGVQETQYF. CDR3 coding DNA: TGTGCCAGCAGCTTATGGGGTGCGGGGGTACAAGAGACCCAGTACTTC.

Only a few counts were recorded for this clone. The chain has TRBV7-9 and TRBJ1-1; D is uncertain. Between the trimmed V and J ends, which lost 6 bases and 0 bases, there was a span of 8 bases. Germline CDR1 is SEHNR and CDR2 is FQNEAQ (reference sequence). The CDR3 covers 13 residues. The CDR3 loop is CASRLNMNTEAFF. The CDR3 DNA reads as TGTGCCAGCAGACTTAACATGAACACTGAAGCTTTCTTT.

The CDR3 DNA follows: TGTGCCAGCAGCCGGAGGGGGGGCTTGAACACTGAAGCTTTCTTT. Translating gives CASSRRGGLNTEAFF. This sequence joins TRBV7-9 and TRBJ1-1; possibly TRBD1 for D (6 bases). Trimming took off 5 bases at V and 0 bases at J, with 13 bases between the two ends. The CDR3 spans 15 residues. Germline V gene data show CDR1 as SEHNR and CDR2 as FQNEAQ (reference sequence).

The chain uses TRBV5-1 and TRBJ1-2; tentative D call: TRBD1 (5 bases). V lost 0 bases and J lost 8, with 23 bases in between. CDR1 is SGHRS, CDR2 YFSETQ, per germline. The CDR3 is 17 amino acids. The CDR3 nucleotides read TGCGCCAGCAGCTTGGCGACTTTGCGACAGAGTTTGAACGGCTACACCTTC. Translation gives CASSLATLRQSLNGYTF.